The entry below gives a single T cell receptor (beta chain) sequence along with its context. In its sample, this clone was seen a few times. Its antigen specificity is not known. Base qualities are not provided; no much larger clone lies one nucleotide away. The immunoSEQ Assay, a bias-controlled multiplex PCR, was used to amplify TCRbeta CDR3 regions from genomic DNA. The authors processed their data as follows. Nucleated cell counts per sample were estimated from amplification of reference gene primers within the assay. To quantify the absolute abundance of each unique TCRbeta CDR3 rearrangement, sequence reads were collapsed and filtered. For each sample, productive Simpson clonality was calculated as the square root of Simpson's diversity index across productive rearrangements. TCRdb re-hosts the immuneACCESS table, in-frame sequences only. Its copies lack some clones; in the studies checked, an unresolved V gene accounts for under half of them, and the cause for the rest is not known. V and J calls and clone size are those listed in that table; D and trimming were worked out from the DNA. A total of over 150,000 clones appear in this sample, roughly 80% of them only once. The ten biggest clones cover over 25% of the sample.

Collaborating institutions collected whole blood in K2EDTA tubes following their own protocols. Collaborator samples were shipped for TCRbeta analysis as frozen whole blood, isolated PBMCs, or DNA extracted from either sample type. The data were taken from a study of blood T cell repertoires in COVID-19 (TCRdb year 2020). Regarding the study in general: Samples covering the acute and convalescent phases of COVID-19 were provided by collaborators in the United States, Italy and Spain. The material from the prospective study consisted of cDNA or gDNA derived from T cells, B-cell-depleted T cells, or PBMCs. The dataset comprised deeply sampled blood TCRbeta repertoires from subjects exposed to, actively infected with, or recovered from COVID-19. A freely available public database, intended as a resource for researchers studying the immune response to SARS-CoV-2, is where the repertoires were released. Samples were obtained from the ongoing ImmuneRACE study (first 160 participants) and from 950 to 1,500 subjects provided by 6 global collaborators. The sample metadata nearly always contained a de-identified subject ID, COVID-19 status, age in years and sex. Where HLA class I and class II types were available, the types were taken from metadata supplied by the sample provider, not from assay-based typing. The full study reports these points: The quantity of clinical and demographic metadata differed by source and by participant and was supplied without curation.

The CDR3 goes from the cysteine to the phenylalanine over 15 residues. CDR3 DNA only is kept here, 45 bases in frame from base 1. Trimming removed 8 bases from V and 6 bases from J, leaving 22 bases between the germline ends. The TCR comes from a woman aged 55-70 years with acute or convalescent COVID-19. Sequenced sample: peripheral blood. Recombination linked TRBV23-1 to TRBJ1-1, with TRBD1 perhaps the D gene, on 6 matching bases. TRBV23-1 is reported as an ORF; its role is uncertain. The bases are TGCGCCAGCCTGGCCAGGGGCAGACCACTCCCTGAAGCTTTCTTT. Translated, this gives CASLARGRPLPEAFF.